The T cell receptor beta chain under discussion was sequenced for a study of T cell responses to AZD1222 COVID-19 vaccine. General study results and limits: Nearly half of spike-specific TCRs reportedly target variant regions that are unmutated in the B.1.351 and B.1.1.7 variants.

Worth noting for this clone: Its antigen is currently unknown.

Method: immunoSEQ multiplex PCR; TCRdb's copy keeps in-frame clones and lacks some. The sample includes 100,000 or so clones, roughly nine tenths of them seen just once. Per germline, CDR1 SGHVS and CDR2 FQNEAQ. This CDR3 has 14 amino acids. The ends were cut back, 0 bases at V and 9 bases at J, with 12 bases in the middle. Sequenced material: peripheral blood, taken on day 0 of AZD1222 vaccination. The source is an adult in good health. J is TRBJ2-1 and V is TRBV7-8; D could derive from TRBD1 or TRBD2 (7 bases each). CDR3 residues: CASSLARGGSEQFF. The CDR3 DNA is TGTGCCAGCAGCTTAGCCAGGGGGGGCTCTGAGCAGTTCTTC. Together with reference TRBV7-8 and TRBJ2-1, the CDR3 gives the full variable domain: GAGVSQSPRYKVAKRGQDVALRCDPISGHVSLFWYQQALGQGPEFLTYFQNEAQLDKSGLPSDRFFAERPEGSVSTLKIQRTQQEDSAVYLCASSLARGGSEQFFGPGTRLTVL.